This T cell receptor beta chain came from a study of early T cells in non-severe SARS-CoV-2 infection. Turning to the study itself: Bulk RNA from unsorted whole blood was sequenced; chains were unpaired. General study points: Using VDJdb, the matching emphasized anti-spike CD8 responses while missing private and CD4 specificities.

Tagging with unique molecular identifiers was applied to individual cDNA molecules. MiXCR, run by TCRdb on the 5' RACE reads, gives a single entry per CDR3 protein. Of tens of thousands of distinct CDR3 sequences listed, approximately 4.5% are singletons. There are many counts of this clonotype. The antigen is unknown. Trimming stripped 4 bases from V and 0 bases from J, with 23 bases between. This CDR3 has 19 amino acids. Germline V gene lookup returns CDR1 KGHSH and CDR2 LQKENI. The receptor was isolated from an adult who was a healthcare worker with PCR-confirmed SARS-CoV-2 infection or an uninfected control (not recorded which). This chain connects TRBV18 to TRBJ2-3; a weak D match, TRBD2 (6 bases). The material sequenced was whole blood. The CDR3, as DNA: TGTGCCAGCTCACGACGCTCCAAAGCTGGGACTGCTAGCACAGATACGCAGTATTTT. This gives the protein CASSRRSKAGTASTDTQYF.